These 9 T cell receptor beta chains share one sample of origin, sequenced in a study of T-cell reconstitution after alpha-beta-depleted transplantation in children. Unique molecular identifiers were used to barcode this TCRbeta library. Via MiXCR, TCRdb re-called the PCR reads, giving one row per CDR3 protein. This table has about 240,000 distinct CDR3 sequences, more than 10% appearing once. The specimen was PBMCs from the stem cell graft donor, collected from the stem cell graft. Every receptor here comes from a human donor who donated a stem cell graft to a child with acute lymphoblastic leukemia.

There are many counts of this clonotype. The V call is TRBV5-1, the J call TRBJ1-1, with no clear D. Germline assignment: CDR1 SGHRS and CDR2 YFSETQ. Between the trimmed V and J ends, which lost 3 bases and 1 base, there was a span of 10 bases. CDR3 length: 14 residues. CDR3: CASSSDGQNTEAFF. CDR3 sequence (DNA): TGCGCCAGCAGCTCTGACGGCCAGAACACTGAAGCTTTCTTT.

This clonotype was recorded many times. J is TRBJ1-2 and V is TRBV6-4; 8 bases line up with TRBD1. CDR3 size: 14 residues. Trimming removed 0 bases from V and 6 bases from J; junction bases left unmatched: 3. Germline V gene lookup returns CDR1 MRHNA and CDR2 SNTAGT. CDR3 nucleotide sequence: TGTGCCAGCAGTGACTCTAGGACAGGGAATGGCTACACCTTC. This codes for CASSDSRTGNGYTF.

This clonotype was recorded a few times. J is TRBJ2-2 and V is TRBV7-2; TRBD1 aligns across 8 bases. The CDR3 is 14 amino acids. V shed 8 bases, J shed 0 bases, and the junction held 2 bases outside the gene matches. Germline CDR1 is SGHTA and CDR2 is FQGNSA. The CDR3 spells CASQQGANTGELFF. The DNA for the CDR3 is TGTGCCAGCCAACAGGGGGCGAACACCGGGGAGCTGTTTTTT.

In this sample, this clonotype turned up many times. This chain links TRBV6-1 with TRBJ1-5; TRBD1 aligns across 8 bases. V lost 6 bases and J lost 6; bases outside the gene matches: 7. Germline V gene data show CDR1 as MNHNS and CDR2 as SASEGT. The CDR3 spans 14 residues. CDR3 DNA sequence: TGTGCCAGCAGCCCTAGACAGGGGTTTCAGCCCCAGCATTTT. This sequence encodes CASSPRQGFQPQHF.

The chain has TRBV13 and TRBJ2-7; D is perhaps TRBD1 (6 bases). The CDR3 sequence is 12 residues long. The germline V and J ends were trimmed by 10 bases and 3 bases, with 13 bases remaining between them. The germline V gene encodes CDR1 PRHDT and CDR2 FYEKMQ (reference sequence). This CDR3 reads CAMGPGVYEQYF. The CDR3, as DNA: TGTGCCATGGGCCCAGGGGTCTACGAGCAGTACTTC. Variable domain in full (rest from reference TRBV13 and TRBJ2-7): AAGVIQSPRHLIKEKRETATLKCYPIPRHDTVYWYQQGPGQDPQFLISFYEKMQSDKGSIPDRFSAQQFSDYHSELNMSSLELGDSALYFCAMGPGVYEQYFGPGTRLTVT.

The V gene is TRBV18, the J gene TRBJ2-1; TRBD1 agrees at 7 bases. J lost 5 bases, V lost 5 bases, and 6 bases had no gene match. The CDR3 is made up of 14 amino acids. Per germline, CDR1 KGHSH and CDR2 LQKENI. The CDR3 loop is CASSLPGTDNEQFF. The CDR3 DNA sequence: TGTGCCAGCTCATTGCCCGGGACAGACAATGAGCAGTTCTTC.

In its sample, this clonotype was seen many times. The chain combines TRBV27 with TRBJ1-2; D gene unclear. Per germline, CDR1 MNHEY and CDR2 SMNVEV (reference sequence). The CDR3 runs to 13 residues. Trimming removed 5 bases at V and 6 bases at J, with 13 bases between. This chain's CDR3 is CASSPSGKHGYTF. CDR3 DNA sequence: TGTGCCAGCAGTCCCTCGGGGAAACATGGCTACACCTTC.

For this clonotype: A read error may explain this, as a much larger clone is one base away. The V and J genes are TRBV15 and TRBJ2-4; 7 nucleotides agree with TRBD1. The CDR3 contains 16 residues. The germline gives CDR1 LNHNV, CDR2 YYDKDF (reference sequence). CDR3 sequence (DNA): TGTGCCACCAGCAGGGCAAGACAGGGACCCAAAAACAGTCAGTACTTC. It translates to CATSRARQGPKNSQYF.

This clonotype was counted a few times. The V gene is TRBV4-1, the J gene TRBJ2-2; D unclear. There are 15 residues in the CDR3. V lost 1 base and J lost 3, with 9 bases in between. Germline-derived CDR1 and CDR2 are MGHRA and YSYEKL. In DNA, the CDR3 is TGCGCCAGCAGCCAAGTTACGGGCTACACCGGGGAGCTGTTTTTT. Protein: CASSQVTGYTGELFF.